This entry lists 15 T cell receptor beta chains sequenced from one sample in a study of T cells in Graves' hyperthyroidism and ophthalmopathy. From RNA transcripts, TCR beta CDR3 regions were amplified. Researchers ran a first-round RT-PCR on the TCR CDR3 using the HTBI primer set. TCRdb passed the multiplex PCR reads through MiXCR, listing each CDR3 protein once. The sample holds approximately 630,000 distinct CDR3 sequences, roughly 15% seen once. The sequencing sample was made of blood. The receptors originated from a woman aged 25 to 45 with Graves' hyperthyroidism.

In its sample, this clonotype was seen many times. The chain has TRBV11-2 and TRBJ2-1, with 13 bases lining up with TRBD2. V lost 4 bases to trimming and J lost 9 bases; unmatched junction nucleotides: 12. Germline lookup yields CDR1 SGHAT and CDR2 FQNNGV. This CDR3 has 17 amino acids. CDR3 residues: CASSSSLGLAGEVEQFF. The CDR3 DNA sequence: TGTGCCAGCAGCTCCAGCCTCGGACTAGCGGGAGAAGTTGAGCAGTTCTTC.

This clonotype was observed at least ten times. The CDR3 loop reads CASSLGGNAEQFF. The CDR3 DNA sequence: TGTGCCAGCAGTCTCGGGGGGAACGCTGAGCAGTTCTTC. The V and J genes are TRBV28 and TRBJ2-1; 7 nucleotides align to TRBD2. V trimming: 5 bases; J trimming: 9 bases; junction bases outside the gene matches: 7. The CDR3 consists of 13 residues. Germline V lookup: CDR1 MDHEN, CDR2 SYDVKM.

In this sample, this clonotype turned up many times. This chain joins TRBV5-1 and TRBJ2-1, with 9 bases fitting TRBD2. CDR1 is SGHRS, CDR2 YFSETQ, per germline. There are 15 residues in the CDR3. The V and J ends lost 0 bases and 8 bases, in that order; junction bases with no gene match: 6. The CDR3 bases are TGCGCCAGCAGCTTGGGGCTAGCGGGACCTGATGAGCAGTTCTTC. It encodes CASSLGLAGPDEQFF.

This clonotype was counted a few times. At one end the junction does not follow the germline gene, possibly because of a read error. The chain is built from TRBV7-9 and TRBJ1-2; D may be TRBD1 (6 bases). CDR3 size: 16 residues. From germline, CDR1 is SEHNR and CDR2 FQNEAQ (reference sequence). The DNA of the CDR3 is TGTGCCAGCAGCTTAGCGGAGCAGGGGTCACTCTATGACTACACCTTC. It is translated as CASSLAEQGSLYDYTF.

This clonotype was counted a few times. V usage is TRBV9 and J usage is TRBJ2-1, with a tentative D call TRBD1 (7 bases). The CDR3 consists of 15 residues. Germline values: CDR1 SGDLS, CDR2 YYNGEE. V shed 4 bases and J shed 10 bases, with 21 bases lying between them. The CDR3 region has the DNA TGTGCCAGCAGCCCCCCTTCAGGGGGAGGAAGGGAGCAGTTCTTC. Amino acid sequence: CASSPPSGGGREQFF.

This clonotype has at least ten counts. CDR3 protein: CASTSTSYTGELFF. Here the CDR3 DNA reads TGTGCCAGCACCTCGACCTCATACACCGGGGAGCTGTTTTTT. This chain uses TRBV6-2 or TRBV6-3 with TRBJ2-2, with D unclear. Looked up from germline, CDR1 is MNHEY and CDR2 is SVGEGT. V lost 7 bases and J 3 bases, leaving 12 bases between the germline ends. This CDR3 has 14 residues.

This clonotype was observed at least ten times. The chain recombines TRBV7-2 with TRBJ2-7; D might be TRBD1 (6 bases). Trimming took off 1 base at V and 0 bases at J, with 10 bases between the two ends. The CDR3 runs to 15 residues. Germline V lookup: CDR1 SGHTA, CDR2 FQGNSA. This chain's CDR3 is CASSLGQVSSYEQYF. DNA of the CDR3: TGTGCCAGCAGCTTAGGACAGGTTTCCTCCTACGAGCAGTACTTC.

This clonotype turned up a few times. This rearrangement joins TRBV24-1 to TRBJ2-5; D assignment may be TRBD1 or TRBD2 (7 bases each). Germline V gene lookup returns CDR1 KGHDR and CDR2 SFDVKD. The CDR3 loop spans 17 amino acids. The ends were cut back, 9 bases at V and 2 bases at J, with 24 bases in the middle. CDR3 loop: CATAGWGGQPNQETQYF. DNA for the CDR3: TGTGCCACCGCTGGCTGGGGGGGACAGCCTAATCAAGAGACCCAGTACTTC.

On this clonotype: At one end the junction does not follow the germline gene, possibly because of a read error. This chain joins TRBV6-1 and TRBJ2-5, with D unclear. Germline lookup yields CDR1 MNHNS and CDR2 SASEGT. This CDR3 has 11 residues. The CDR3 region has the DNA TGTGCCACCAGTGATTTAGTGACCCAGTACTTC. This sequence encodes CATSDLVTQYF.

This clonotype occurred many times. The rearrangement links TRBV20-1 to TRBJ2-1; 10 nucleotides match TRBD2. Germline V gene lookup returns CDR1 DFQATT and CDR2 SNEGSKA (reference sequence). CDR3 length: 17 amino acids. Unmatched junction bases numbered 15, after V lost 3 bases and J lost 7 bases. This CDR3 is CSASSPLTSGKANEQFF. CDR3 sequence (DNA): TGCAGTGCTAGCTCCCCCTTAACTAGCGGGAAAGCGAATGAGCAGTTCTTC.

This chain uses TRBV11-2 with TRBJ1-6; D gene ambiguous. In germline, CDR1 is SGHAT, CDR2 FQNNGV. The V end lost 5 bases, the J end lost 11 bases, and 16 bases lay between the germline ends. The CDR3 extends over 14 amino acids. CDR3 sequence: CASSPTNDGAPLHF. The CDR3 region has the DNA TGTGCCAGCAGCCCGACTAACGACGGGGCACCCCTCCACTTT.

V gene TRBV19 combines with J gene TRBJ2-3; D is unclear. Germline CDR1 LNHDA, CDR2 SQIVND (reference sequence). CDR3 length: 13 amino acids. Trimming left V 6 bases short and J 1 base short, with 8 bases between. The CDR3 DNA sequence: TGTGCCAGTAGGCAACCGGGCACAGATACGCAGTATTTT. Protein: CASRQPGTDTQYF.

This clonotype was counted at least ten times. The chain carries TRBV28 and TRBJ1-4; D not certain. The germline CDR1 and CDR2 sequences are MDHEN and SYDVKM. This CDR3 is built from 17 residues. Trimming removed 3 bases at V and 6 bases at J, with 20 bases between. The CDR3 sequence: CASSFPRRGGSDEKLFF. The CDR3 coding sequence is TGTGCCAGCAGTTTCCCGCGAAGAGGAGGGTCTGATGAAAAACTGTTTTTT.

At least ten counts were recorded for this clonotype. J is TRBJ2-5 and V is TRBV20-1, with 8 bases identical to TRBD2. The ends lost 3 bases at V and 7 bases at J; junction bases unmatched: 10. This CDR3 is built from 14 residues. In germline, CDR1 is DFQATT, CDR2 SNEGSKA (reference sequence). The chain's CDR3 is CSARVAGRIRTQYF. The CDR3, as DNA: TGCAGTGCTAGGGTAGCGGGGAGGATCAGGACCCAGTACTTC.

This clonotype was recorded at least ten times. The CDR3 DNA reads TGCGCCAGCAGCTTTTTGGGGGACAGGGTGAATGAGCAGTTCTTC. This codes for CASSFLGDRVNEQFF. The chain joins TRBV5-1 to TRBJ2-1, with 9 bases fitting TRBD1. This CDR3 contains 15 residues. Germline assignment: CDR1 SGHRS and CDR2 YFSETQ. After removal of 2 bases from V and 7 bases from J, the junction contained 7 bases not matched to a gene.